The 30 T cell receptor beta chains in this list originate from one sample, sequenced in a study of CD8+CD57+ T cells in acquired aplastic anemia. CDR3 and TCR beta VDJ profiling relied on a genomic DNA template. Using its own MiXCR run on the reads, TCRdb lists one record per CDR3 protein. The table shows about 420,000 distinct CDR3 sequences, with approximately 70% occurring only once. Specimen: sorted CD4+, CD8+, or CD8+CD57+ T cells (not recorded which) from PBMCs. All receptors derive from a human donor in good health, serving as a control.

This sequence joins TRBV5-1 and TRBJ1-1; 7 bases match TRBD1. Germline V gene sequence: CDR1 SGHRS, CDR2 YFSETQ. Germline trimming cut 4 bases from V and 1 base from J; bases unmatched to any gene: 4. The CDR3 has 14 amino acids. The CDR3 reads CASSGGQPNTEAFF. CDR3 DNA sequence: TGCGCCAGCAGCGGGGGACAGCCGAACACTGAAGCTTTCTTT.

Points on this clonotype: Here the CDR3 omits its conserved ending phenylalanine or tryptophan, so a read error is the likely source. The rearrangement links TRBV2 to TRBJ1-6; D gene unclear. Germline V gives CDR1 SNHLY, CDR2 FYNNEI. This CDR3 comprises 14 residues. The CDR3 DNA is TGTGCCAGCAGCGCGGACGGGAAGAATTCCCCCCTCCACTGT. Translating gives CASSADGKNSPLHC.

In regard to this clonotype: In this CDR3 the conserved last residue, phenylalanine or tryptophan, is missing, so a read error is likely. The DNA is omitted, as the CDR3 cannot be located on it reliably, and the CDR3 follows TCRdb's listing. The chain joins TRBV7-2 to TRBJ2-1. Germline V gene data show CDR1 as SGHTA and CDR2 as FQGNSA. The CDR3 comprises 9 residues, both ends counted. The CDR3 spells CASSQDHLT.

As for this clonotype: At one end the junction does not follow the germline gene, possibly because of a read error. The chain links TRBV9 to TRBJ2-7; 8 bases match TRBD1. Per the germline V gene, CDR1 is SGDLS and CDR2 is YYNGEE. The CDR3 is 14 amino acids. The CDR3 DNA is TGTGCCAGCAGCGAAGAGACAGGGGCTAATGAAAAACACTTC. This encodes CASSEETGANEKHF.

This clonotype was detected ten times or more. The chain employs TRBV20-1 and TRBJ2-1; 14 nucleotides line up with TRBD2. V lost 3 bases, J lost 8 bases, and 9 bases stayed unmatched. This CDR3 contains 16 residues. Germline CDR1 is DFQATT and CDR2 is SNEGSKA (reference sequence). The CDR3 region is CSASLPGLAGVHEQFF. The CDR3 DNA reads TGCAGTGCTAGCCTCCCGGGACTAGCGGGGGTTCATGAGCAGTTCTTC.

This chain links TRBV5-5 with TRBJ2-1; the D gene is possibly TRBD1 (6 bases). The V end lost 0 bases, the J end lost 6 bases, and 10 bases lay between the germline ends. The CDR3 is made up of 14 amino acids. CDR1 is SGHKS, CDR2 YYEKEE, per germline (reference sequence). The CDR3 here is CASSLGQALNEQFF. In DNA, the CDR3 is TGTGCCAGCAGCTTGGGACAGGCCCTCAATGAGCAGTTCTTC. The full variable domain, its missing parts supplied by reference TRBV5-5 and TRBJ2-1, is DAGVTQSPTHLIKTRGQQVTLRCSPISGHKSVSWYQQVLGQGPQFIFQYYEKEERGRGNFPDRFSARQFPNYSSELNVNALLLGDSALYLCASSLGQALNEQFFGPGTRLTVL.

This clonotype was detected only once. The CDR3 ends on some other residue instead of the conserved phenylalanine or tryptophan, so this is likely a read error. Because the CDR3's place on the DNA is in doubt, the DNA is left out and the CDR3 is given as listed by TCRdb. The CDR3 loop is CASSRDREAEQFFL. The V gene is TRBV19, the J gene TRBJ1-1; TRBD1 reflects the table's D call only, with no check against the DNA. Germline V gene data show CDR1 as LNHDA and CDR2 as SQIVND (reference sequence). The CDR3 region is 14 residues in length, termini included.

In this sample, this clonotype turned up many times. This CDR3 reads CASSQAGAGYTF. CDR3 sequence (DNA): TGCGCCAGCAGCCAGGCGGGGGCGGGCTACACCTTC. The chain links TRBV4-1 to TRBJ1-2, with D maybe TRBD1 (6 bases). Per the germline V gene, CDR1 is MGHRA and CDR2 is YSYEKL. This CDR3 is built from 12 residues. Between the trimmed V and J ends, which lost 3 bases and 8 bases, there was a span of 10 bases.

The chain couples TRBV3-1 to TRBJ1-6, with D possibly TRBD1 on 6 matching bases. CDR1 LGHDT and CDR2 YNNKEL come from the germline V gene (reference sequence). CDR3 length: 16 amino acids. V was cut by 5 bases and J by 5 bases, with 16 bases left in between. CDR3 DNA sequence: TGTGCCAGCAGCTTATCAGGGGAGGTTCATAATTCACCCCTCCACTTT. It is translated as CASSLSGEVHNSPLHF.

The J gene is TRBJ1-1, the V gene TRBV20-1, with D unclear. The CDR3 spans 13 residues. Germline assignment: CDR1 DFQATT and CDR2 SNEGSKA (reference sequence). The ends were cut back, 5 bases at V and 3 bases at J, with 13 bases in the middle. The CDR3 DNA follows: TGCAGTGCTGGGAGGGCAGTCTACACTGAAGCTTTCTTT. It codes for CSAGRAVYTEAFF.

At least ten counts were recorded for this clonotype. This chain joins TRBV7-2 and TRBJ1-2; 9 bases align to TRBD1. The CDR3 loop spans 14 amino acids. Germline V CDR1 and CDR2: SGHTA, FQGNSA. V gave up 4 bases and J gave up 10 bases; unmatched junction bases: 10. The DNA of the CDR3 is TGTGCCAGCAGCTGGTCCGGGGACAGGGTTGACTACACCTTC. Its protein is CASSWSGDRVDYTF.

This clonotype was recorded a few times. The CDR3 reads CASSEGRGPTYEQYF. The DNA of the CDR3 is TGTGCCAGCAGTGAAGGACGGGGGCCTACCTACGAGCAGTACTTC. The chain couples TRBV7-6 to TRBJ2-7; D possibly matches TRBD1 or TRBD2 (6 bases each). CDR3 length equals 15 residues. Trimming removed 6 bases from V and 2 bases from J, with 17 bases in between. CDR1 is SGHVS and CDR2 is FNYEAQ in the germline V gene.

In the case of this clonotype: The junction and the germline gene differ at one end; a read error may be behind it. In DNA, the CDR3 is TGCGCCAGCAGCTTAATAACACGAGTGGACGGCGGGGTGTTTTTT. Its translation is CASSLITRVDGGVFF. The chain links TRBV7-2 to TRBJ2-2; D is perhaps TRBD2 (6 bases). The CDR3 has 15 residues. CDR1 and CDR2 from the germline V gene are SGHTA and FQGNSA.

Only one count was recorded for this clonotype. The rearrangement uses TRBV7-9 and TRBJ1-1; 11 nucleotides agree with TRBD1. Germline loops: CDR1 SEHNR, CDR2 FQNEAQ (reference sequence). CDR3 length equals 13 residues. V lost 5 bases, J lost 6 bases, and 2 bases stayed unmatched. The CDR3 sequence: CASSGQGAPEAFF. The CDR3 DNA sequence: TGTGCCAGCAGCGGACAGGGGGCGCCTGAAGCTTTCTTT.

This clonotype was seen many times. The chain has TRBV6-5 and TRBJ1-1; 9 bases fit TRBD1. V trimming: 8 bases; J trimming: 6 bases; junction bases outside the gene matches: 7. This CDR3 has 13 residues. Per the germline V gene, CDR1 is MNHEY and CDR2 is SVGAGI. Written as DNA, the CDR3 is TGTGCCAGCGATCCTCGACAGGGGGCTGAAGCTTTCTTT. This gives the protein CASDPRQGAEAFF.

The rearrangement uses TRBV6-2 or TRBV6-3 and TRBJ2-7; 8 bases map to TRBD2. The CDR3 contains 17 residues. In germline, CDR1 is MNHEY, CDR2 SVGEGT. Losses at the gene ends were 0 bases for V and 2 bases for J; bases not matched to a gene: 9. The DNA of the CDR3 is TGTGCCAGCAGTTACTCGATTTCGGGGGGGCGACCCTACGAGCAGTACTTC. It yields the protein CASSYSISGGRPYEQYF.

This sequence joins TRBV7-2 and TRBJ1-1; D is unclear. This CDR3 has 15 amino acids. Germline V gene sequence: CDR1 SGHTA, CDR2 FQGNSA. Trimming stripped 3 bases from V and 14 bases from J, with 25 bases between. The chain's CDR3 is CASSLTKVLNIRAFF. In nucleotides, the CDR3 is TGTGCCAGCAGCTTGACGAAAGTGCTGAACATTCGAGCCTTCTTT.

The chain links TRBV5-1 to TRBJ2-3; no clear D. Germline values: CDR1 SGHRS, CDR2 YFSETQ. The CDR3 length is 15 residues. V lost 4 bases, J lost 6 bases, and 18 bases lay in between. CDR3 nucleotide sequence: TGCGCCAGCAGCCAAGATAGGATTCGGACGGATACGCAGTATTTT. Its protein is CASSQDRIRTDTQYF.

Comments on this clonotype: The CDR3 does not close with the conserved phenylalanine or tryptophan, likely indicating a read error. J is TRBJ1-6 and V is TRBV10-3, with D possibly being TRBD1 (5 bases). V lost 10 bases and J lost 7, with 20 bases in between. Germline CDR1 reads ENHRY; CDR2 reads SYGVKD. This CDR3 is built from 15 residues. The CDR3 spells CASRLLWGRNSPLHV. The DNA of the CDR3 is TGTGCCAGCAGACTCCTCTGGGGCAGAAATTCACCCCTCCACGTT.

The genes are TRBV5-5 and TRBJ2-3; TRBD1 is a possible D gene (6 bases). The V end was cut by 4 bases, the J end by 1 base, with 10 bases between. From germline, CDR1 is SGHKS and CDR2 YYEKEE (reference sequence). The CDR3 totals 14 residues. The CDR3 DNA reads TGTGCCAGCAGCGTAAGACAGGGCACAGATACGCAGTATTTT. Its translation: CASSVRQGTDTQYF.

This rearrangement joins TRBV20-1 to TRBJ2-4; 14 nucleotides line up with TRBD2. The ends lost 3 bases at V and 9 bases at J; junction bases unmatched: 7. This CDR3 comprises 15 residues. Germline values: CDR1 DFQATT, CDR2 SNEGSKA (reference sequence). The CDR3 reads CSAREGLAGDTIQYF. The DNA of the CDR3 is TGCAGTGCTAGGGAGGGACTAGCGGGGGATACCATTCAGTACTTC.

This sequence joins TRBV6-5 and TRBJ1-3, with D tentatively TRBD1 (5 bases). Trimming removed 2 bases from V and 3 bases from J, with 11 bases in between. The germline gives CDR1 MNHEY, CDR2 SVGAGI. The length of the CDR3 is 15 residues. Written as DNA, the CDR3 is TGTGCCAGCAGTTACGCCCAGGGTATTGGAAACACCATATATTTT. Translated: CASSYAQGIGNTIYF.

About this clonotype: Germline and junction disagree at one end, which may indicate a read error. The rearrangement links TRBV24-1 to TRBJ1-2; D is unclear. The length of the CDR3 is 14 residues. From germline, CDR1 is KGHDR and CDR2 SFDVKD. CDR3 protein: CATSEMGSSYNYQF. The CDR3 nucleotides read TGTGCCACCAGTGAGATGGGTTCGTCCTACAATTACCAGTTC.

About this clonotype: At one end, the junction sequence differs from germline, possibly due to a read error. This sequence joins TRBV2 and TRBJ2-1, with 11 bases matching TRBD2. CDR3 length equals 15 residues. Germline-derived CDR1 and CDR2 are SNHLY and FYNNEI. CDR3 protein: CAISEPGLAANEQFF. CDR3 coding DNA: TGTGCCATCAGTGAGCCGGGACTAGCGGCCAATGAGCAGTTCTTC.

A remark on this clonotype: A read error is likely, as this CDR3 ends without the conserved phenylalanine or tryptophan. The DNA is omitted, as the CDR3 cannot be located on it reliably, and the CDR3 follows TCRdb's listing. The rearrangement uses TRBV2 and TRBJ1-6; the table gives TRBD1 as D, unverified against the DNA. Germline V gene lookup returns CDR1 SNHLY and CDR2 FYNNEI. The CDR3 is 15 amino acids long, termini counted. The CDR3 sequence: CASSVGRQAKAFFDL.

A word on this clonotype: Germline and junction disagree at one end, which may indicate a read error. The CDR3 DNA follows: TGTGCCATCAGTGCACCTTTAGCAACCGGGGAGCTGTTTTTT. As protein: CAISAPLATGELFF. The chain links TRBV6-6 to TRBJ2-2, with D unclear. This CDR3 has 14 residues. The germline V gene encodes CDR1 MNHNY and CDR2 SVGAGI (reference sequence).

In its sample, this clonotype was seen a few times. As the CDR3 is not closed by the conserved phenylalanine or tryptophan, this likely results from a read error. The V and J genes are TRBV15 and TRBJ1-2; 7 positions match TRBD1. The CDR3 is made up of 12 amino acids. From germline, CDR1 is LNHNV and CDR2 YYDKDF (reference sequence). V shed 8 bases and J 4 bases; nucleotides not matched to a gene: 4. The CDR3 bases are TGTGCCACCGGCTCAGGGGGCTATGGCTACACCACC. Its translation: CATGSGGYGYTT.

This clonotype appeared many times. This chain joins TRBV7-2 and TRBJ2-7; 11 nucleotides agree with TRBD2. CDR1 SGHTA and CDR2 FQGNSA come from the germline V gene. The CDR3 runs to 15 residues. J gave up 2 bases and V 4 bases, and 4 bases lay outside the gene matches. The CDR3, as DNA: TGTGCCAGCAGCTCGCTAGCGGGGGGACCCTACGAGCAGTACTTC. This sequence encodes CASSSLAGGPYEQYF.

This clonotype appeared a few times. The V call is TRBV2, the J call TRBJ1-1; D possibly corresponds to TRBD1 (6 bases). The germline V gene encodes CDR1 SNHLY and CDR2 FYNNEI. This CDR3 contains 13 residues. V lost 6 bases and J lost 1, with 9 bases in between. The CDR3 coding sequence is TGTGCCAGCAGGTGGGGGGCGAACACTGAAGCTTTCTTT. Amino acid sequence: CASRWGANTEAFF.

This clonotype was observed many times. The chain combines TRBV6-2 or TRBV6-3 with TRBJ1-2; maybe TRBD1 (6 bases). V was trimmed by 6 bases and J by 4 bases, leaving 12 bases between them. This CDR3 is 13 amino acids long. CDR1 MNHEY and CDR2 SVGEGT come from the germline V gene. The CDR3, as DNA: TGTGCCAGCAGCCCGGGGGCTTCCTATGGCTACACCTTC. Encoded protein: CASSPGASYGYTF.